Listed here is a single T cell receptor beta chain. cDNA came from approximately 0.5 to 1 ug RNA primed by random hexamers. Across 54 Vbeta and 13 Jbeta, TCR beta CDR3 was amplified with immunoSEQ multiplex PCR. From the immunoSEQ multiplex PCR reads, TCRdb called clonotypes with MiXCR, one entry per CDR3 protein. The sample contains about 160,000 distinct CDR3 sequences, more than 95% of which appear only once. This CDR3 has 13 amino acids. V lost 1 base to trimming and J lost 4 bases; unmatched junction nucleotides: 0. Germline values: CDR1 SQVTM, CDR2 ANQGSEA. These data are taken from a study of CD8 T cells in Susac syndrome. The T cells that were sequenced for TCR beta were CD8+ and CD4+ cells from blood.

The sequence was collected from a human donor with Susac syndrome. The chain has TRBV29-1 and TRBJ1-2, with TRBD1 identical over 10 bases. Sequencing input: CD4+ T cells from PBMCs. CDR3 in amino acids: CSVEGTGGYGYTF. The CDR3 nucleotides read TGCAGCGTTGAAGGGACAGGGGGCTATGGCTACACCTTC.